The 21 T cell receptor beta chains given below trace back to one sample, sequenced in a study of T cells expressing NK-cell markers. TCRdb re-called the 5' RACE reads; one entry per CDR3 protein, DNA not given. This sample contains about 160,000 distinct CDR3 sequences. Source material: blood T cells: a sorted CD56 or NKG2C T cell subset, CD4+ or CD8+ T cells, or bulk PBMC T cells (not recorded which). These receptor sequences come from a woman aged 18 to 75 in good health.

The chain carries TRBV6-1 and TRBJ2-5; TCRdb returns TRBD2, unconfirmable since there is no DNA. The CDR3 consists of 15 residues. From germline, CDR1 is MNHNS and CDR2 SASEGT. CDR3 in amino acids: CASSEGGRAKETQYF.

The rearrangement links TRBV20-1 to TRBJ1-5; no DNA is available, so the TRBD1 call from TCRdb remains unchecked. CDR1 and CDR2 (germline): DFQATT, SNEGSKA (reference sequence). This CDR3 has 14 residues. CDR3 region: CSVGGYYSNQPQHF.

This rearrangement joins TRBV20-1 to TRBJ1-5. Germline V gives CDR1 DFQATT, CDR2 SNEGSKA (reference sequence). The CDR3 covers 17 residues. The CDR3 loop reads CSARELEVERSNQPQHF.

The chain is built from TRBV5-6 and TRBJ1-2. The CDR3 has 12 amino acids. Looked up from germline, CDR1 is SGHDT and CDR2 is YYEEEE. CDR3 amino acids: CASSLSFYGYTF.

The rearrangement uses TRBV6-1 and TRBJ2-4; there is no DNA to check the TCRdb D call of TRBD1. The CDR3 is 14 residues long. From germline, CDR1 is MNHNS and CDR2 SASEGT. CDR3 loop: CASSDRTVRNIQYF.

V and J are TRBV7-2 and TRBJ2-2; with no DNA, the TCRdb D assignment of TRBD1 cannot be verified. In germline, CDR1 is SGHTA, CDR2 FQGNSA. The CDR3 has 16 amino acids. The CDR3 sequence: CASSRSGGARGGELFF.

The genes are TRBV28 and TRBJ1-1; TCRdb calls TRBD1, which cannot be checked without DNA. CDR1 and CDR2 (germline): MDHEN, SYDVKM. This CDR3 spans 14 amino acids. The CDR3 reads CATSSRGENTEAFF.

V is TRBV7-2 and J is TRBJ2-1; TCRdb's D call of TRBD2 is untestable without DNA. The CDR3 contains 15 residues. Germline loops: CDR1 SGHTA, CDR2 FQGNSA. The CDR3 reads CASSFSGRDADEQFF.

The chain combines TRBV5-1 with TRBJ1-3; TCRdb's D call of TRBD1 is untestable without DNA. Germline V gene data show CDR1 as SGHRS and CDR2 as YFSETQ. The CDR3 consists of 14 residues. This chain's CDR3 is CASSLGTAGNTIYF.

The rearrangement links TRBV2 to TRBJ2-1; TCRdb outputs TRBD2, but without DNA this stays unchecked. This CDR3 has 13 amino acids. Per germline, CDR1 SNHLY and CDR2 FYNNEI. CDR3 residues: CATASERDNEQFF.

V is TRBV3-1 and J is TRBJ1-1. The CDR3 is 15 amino acids. Germline V gives CDR1 LGHDT, CDR2 YNNKEL (reference sequence). The CDR3 loop reads CASSLLASGDTEAFF.

The chain employs TRBV15 and TRBJ1-5. Germline-derived CDR1 and CDR2 are LNHNV and YYDKDF (reference sequence). The CDR3 runs 17 residues. The CDR3 sequence is CATSRGRKVRGNQPQHF.

The V gene is TRBV5-1, the J gene TRBJ1-4. This CDR3 spans 15 amino acids. The V gene's germline CDR1 is SGHRS and CDR2 YFSETQ. The CDR3 region is CASKFRDGDNEKLFF.

The rearrangement links TRBV20-1 to TRBJ2-7; lacking DNA, the TRBD2 call made by TCRdb goes unchecked. The CDR3 consists of 14 residues. Germline CDR1 is DFQATT and CDR2 is SNEGSKA (reference sequence). This CDR3 is CSARESTLPYEQYF.

This CDR3 is CASSRDRSYQPQHF. The chain links TRBV2 to TRBJ1-5; the D call of TRBD1 rests on TCRdb alone, since no DNA is present to check it. This CDR3 spans 14 amino acids. Germline V gives CDR1 SNHLY, CDR2 FYNNEI.

The chain employs TRBV28 and TRBJ1-5; TCRdb's assignment of TRBD1 cannot be checked, as there is no DNA. The CDR3 runs 15 residues. Germline lookup yields CDR1 MDHEN and CDR2 SYDVKM. CDR3 protein: CASSPQGNSNQPQHF.

V usage is TRBV7-9 and J usage is TRBJ1-1; lacking DNA, the TRBD1 call made by TCRdb goes unchecked. CDR1 and CDR2 (germline): SEHNR, FQNEAQ (reference sequence). The CDR3 contains 15 residues. CDR3 in amino acids: CASSSPVGMNTEAFF.

This rearrangement joins TRBV19 to TRBJ2-7. The CDR3 extends over 14 amino acids. The germline gives CDR1 LNHDA, CDR2 SQIVND (reference sequence). The CDR3 is CASSYYGRASEQYF.

The rearrangement links TRBV12-3 or TRBV12-4 to TRBJ2-2; TCRdb reports TRBD1, a call that lacks DNA to check it against. The CDR3 consists of 17 residues. This CDR3 is CASSSFPGGANTGELFF.

This chain joins TRBV18 and TRBJ2-1; the D gene TCRdb calls, TRBD2, cannot be checked with no DNA. Per the germline V gene, CDR1 is KGHSH and CDR2 is LQKENI. The length of the CDR3 is 18 residues. The CDR3 sequence: CASSPRASGLAGVNEQFF.

This chain links TRBV6-1 with TRBJ1-1; TCRdb picks TRBD1, but there is no DNA to check that call. There are 12 residues in the CDR3. CDR1 is MNHNS and CDR2 is SASEGT in the germline V gene. The CDR3 sequence is CATEDRGTEAFF.